This T cell receptor (beta chain) was documented in a study of OX40 agonist ivuxolimab in advanced cancers. Study context: One patient with hepatocellular carcinoma and two with cutaneous melanoma, three in all, had partial responses.

Study-level results: Clonal expansion by week 6 occurred in CD4+ and CD8+ blood T cells (at 0.1 to 3.0 mg/kg).

As to this clone: Its antigen is unidentified.

Only in-frame clones appear in the TCRdb table, and some are missing; sequencing was by immunoSEQ multiplex PCR. This table holds tens of thousands of clones, 81% found once. The TCR sequence derives from an adult with an advanced solid tumor such as melanoma, head and neck, liver or kidney cancer. The sequencing used CD4+ or CD8+ T cells sorted from blood, collected in a trial of the OX40 agonist ivuxolimab.

The CDR3 protein is CASSQDEGRGETQYF. CDR3 coding DNA: TGTGCCAGCAGCCAAGATGAGGGGCGAGGAGAGACCCAGTACTTC. This rearrangement joins TRBV4-2 to TRBJ2-5, with D perhaps matching TRBD1 or TRBD2 (5 bases each). The ends were cut back, 0 bases at V and 4 bases at J, with 12 bases in the middle. The CDR3 contains 15 residues. CDR1 LGHNA and CDR2 YNFKEQ come from the germline V gene.